Shown below are 7 T cell receptor beta chains from a single sample sequenced in a study of cytotoxic CD8 clonotypes in ibrutinib-treated CLL. TCRdb's table, derived via immunoSEQ multiplex PCR, lists solely in-frame clones and lacks some. The sample consists of 100,000 or so clones, 45% to 65% of them appearing once. The material was PBMCs, obtained after 24 months of ibrutinib treatment. Receptor source: a human donor with chronic lymphocytic leukemia.

J is TRBJ2-5 and V is TRBV29-1; the D is unclear. V was trimmed by 3 bases and J by 2 bases, leaving 1 base between them. This CDR3 comprises 10 residues. Looked up from germline, CDR1 is SQVTM and CDR2 is ANQGSEA. CDR3 amino acids: CSVDQETQYF. Here the CDR3 DNA reads TGCAGCGTTGATCAAGAGACCCAGTACTTC.

The rearrangement joins TRBV5-1 to TRBJ2-1; 7 nucleotides line up with TRBD2. Germline CDR1 reads SGHRS; CDR2 reads YFSETQ. The CDR3 extends over 15 amino acids. The V gene end was trimmed by 3 bases and the J gene end by 4 bases; junction bases not matched to a gene: 7. CDR3 nucleotides: TGCGCCAGCAGCTACCCAGCGGGGAGTTACAATGAGCAGTTCTTC. It is translated as CASSYPAGSYNEQFF.

V gene TRBV6-6 combines with J gene TRBJ1-2; 7 bases align to TRBD1. Trimming at V came to 5 bases and at J to 3 bases, leaving 3 bases not matched to a gene. Germline CDR1 MNHNY, CDR2 SVGAGI (reference sequence). The CDR3 has 13 residues. The CDR3 coding sequence is TGTGCCAGCAGTCGGACAGGAGACTATGGCTACACCTTC. Protein sequence: CASSRTGDYGYTF.

The CDR3 protein is CSVGTGYTEAFF. CDR3 coding DNA: TGCAGCGTTGGTACGGGATACACTGAAGCTTTCTTT. The genes are TRBV29-1 and TRBJ1-1; D is undetermined. V was shortened by 4 bases and J by 3 bases, with 9 bases between the two germline ends. Germline CDR1 SQVTM, CDR2 ANQGSEA. This CDR3 is built from 12 residues.

This clone was recorded only once. CDR3 amino acids: CASSSNPLGGYGYTF. The CDR3 nucleotides read TGTGCCAGCAGCTCTAATCCCCTTGGGGGCTATGGCTACACCTTC. The chain links TRBV7-9 to TRBJ1-2; tentatively, D is TRBD1 (5 bases). Between the trimmed V and J ends, which lost 4 bases and 4 bases, there was a span of 16 bases. The CDR3 is 15 residues long. Per germline, CDR1 SEHNR and CDR2 FQNEAQ (reference sequence).

Worth noting for this clone: One junction end disagrees with the germline gene, perhaps due to a read error. V and J are TRBV7-7 and TRBJ2-3; 10 bases are shared with TRBD2. The length of the CDR3 is 17 residues. Germline V gene lookup returns CDR1 SSHAT and CDR2 FNYEAQ (reference sequence). Here the CDR3 DNA reads TGTGCTAGCAGCTTAGCGCCCAGCGGGGGGGCCGGAGATACGCAGTATTTT. Translating it yields CASSLAPSGGAGDTQYF.

This chain joins TRBV6-1 and TRBJ1-5; D is unclear. The V gene lost 0 bases and the J gene lost 0 bases, with 9 bases spanning the gap. The CDR3 is made up of 16 amino acids. Germline-derived CDR1 and CDR2 are MNHNS and SASEGT. This chain's CDR3 is CASSEARRISNQPQHF. For the CDR3, the DNA is TGTGCCAGCAGTGAAGCGCGGCGAATTAGCAATCAGCCCCAGCATTTT.